Listed below are T cell receptor beta chains from one sample, sequenced in a study of shared clonotypes between healthy human individuals. Sequencing used immunoSEQ multiplex PCR; TCRdb keeps in-frame clones, though not all of them. The sample lists some 1 million clones, 60% to 80% occurring once. The sequenced sample was memory CD4+ T cells sorted from blood. These receptors originate from a man between 18 and 35 years old in good health. Both conserved end residues are part of each CDR3. D genes are given only for firm matches. The size field is filled for only some rows; it gives once, few, many or a size class.

J gene: TRBJ1-4; clone size: NA; D gene: NA; V gene: TRBV7-2; CDR3 protein: CASSLGVGVARGKLFF; CDR3 DNA: TGTGCCAGCAGCTTAGGAGTCGGGGTGGCCCGGGGAAAACTGTTTTTT
J gene: TRBJ1-4; clone size: NA; D gene: NA; V gene: TRBV2; CDR3 protein: CASTTGSPSRGEKLFF; CDR3 DNA: TGTGCCAGCACCACAGGGAGTCCAAGCAGGGGAGAAAAACTGTTTTTT
J gene: TRBJ2-1; clone size: NA; D gene: NA; V gene: TRBV27; CDR3 protein: CASSYIRGIARDEQFF; CDR3 DNA: TGTGCCAGCAGTTATATTAGGGGAATAGCTAGGGATGAGCAGTTCTTC
J gene: TRBJ1-2; clone size: NA; D gene: NA; V gene: TRBV5-1; CDR3 protein: CASSLAGSSNYGYTF; CDR3 DNA: TGCGCCAGCAGCTTGGCAGGGTCCAGTAACTATGGCTACACCTTC
J gene: TRBJ1-1; clone size: NA; D gene: TRBD1; V gene: TRBV5-6; CDR3 protein: CASSPGQPSPWAFF; CDR3 DNA: TGTGCCAGCAGCCCGGGACAGCCATCCCCATGGGCTTTCTTT
J gene: TRBJ1-1; clone size: NA; D gene: NA; V gene: TRBV15; CDR3 protein: CATSRDRGYTEAFF; CDR3 DNA: TGTGCCACCAGCAGAGATAGGGGGTACACTGAAGCTTTCTTT
J gene: TRBJ2-2; clone size: few; D gene: NA; V gene: TRBV2; CDR3 protein: CASSNQGSRELFF; CDR3 DNA: TGTGCCAGCAGTAATCAGGGGTCGAGGGAGCTGTTTTTT
J gene: TRBJ2-7; clone size: NA; D gene: NA; V gene: TRBV19; CDR3 protein: CASSRGYSGEQYF; CDR3 DNA: TGTGCCAGTAGTCGGGGATATTCTGGCGAGCAGTACTTC
J gene: TRBJ2-3; clone size: NA; D gene: TRBD2; V gene: TRBV4-3; CDR3 protein: CASSQASSMAGGTDTQYF; CDR3 DNA: TGCGCCAGCAGCCAAGCTTCCTCCATGGCGGGAGGCACAGATACGCAGTATTTT
J gene: TRBJ2-1; clone size: NA; D gene: NA; V gene: TRBV12-5; CDR3 protein: CASGLKQGHEQFF; CDR3 DNA: TGTGCTAGTGGTTTGAAACAGGGACACGAGCAGTTCTTC
J gene: TRBJ1-2; clone size: NA; D gene: NA; V gene: TRBV5-1; CDR3 protein: CASSLQGTPSSGYTF; CDR3 DNA: TGCGCCAGCAGCTTGCAAGGGACACCTTCAAGTGGGTACACCTTC
J gene: TRBJ1-5; clone size: NA; D gene: NA; V gene: TRBV18; CDR3 protein: CASSSDSNQPQHF; CDR3 DNA: TGTGCCAGCTCATCCGATAGCAATCAGCCCCAGCATTTT
J gene: TRBJ2-2; clone size: NA; D gene: NA; V gene: TRBV10-2; CDR3 protein: CASSRPYLSTAGELFF; CDR3 DNA: TGCGCCAGCAGCAGACCCTATTTGAGCACAGCCGGGGAGCTGTTTTTT
J gene: TRBJ2-3; clone size: few; D gene: TRBD1; V gene: TRBV19; CDR3 protein: CASSRDRFTDTQYF; CDR3 DNA: TGTGCCAGTAGTAGGGACAGGTTCACAGATACGCAGTATTTT
J gene: TRBJ1-6; clone size: NA; D gene: TRBD1; V gene: TRBV30; CDR3 protein: CAWRLGTGVSPLHF; CDR3 DNA: TGTGCCTGGAGATTAGGGACAGGGGTATCACCCCTCCACTTT
J gene: TRBJ1-3; clone size: few; D gene: NA; V gene: TRBV30; CDR3 protein: CAWMGGNRHIYF; CDR3 DNA: TGTGCCTGGATGGGAGGGAATCGTCACATATATTTT
J gene: TRBJ2-7; clone size: NA; D gene: TRBD1; V gene: TRBV5-1; CDR3 protein: CASRPTGGLGNEQYF; CDR3 DNA: TGCGCCAGCAGACCAACAGGGGGCTTGGGAAACGAGCAGTACTTC
J gene: TRBJ1-5; clone size: NA; D gene: NA; V gene: TRBV5-1; CDR3 protein: CASSLGGENQPQHF; CDR3 DNA: TGCGCCAGCAGCTTGGGCGGGGAAAATCAGCCCCAGCATTTT
J gene: TRBJ1-1; clone size: NA; D gene: TRBD1; V gene: TRBV5-5; CDR3 protein: CASSPQMDRGLLNTEAFF; CDR3 DNA: TGTGCCAGCAGCCCTCAAATGGACAGGGGGCTTCTGAACACTGAAGCTTTCTTT
J gene: TRBJ1-5; clone size: NA; D gene: NA; V gene: TRBV23-1; CDR3 protein: CASSRKVVNQPQHF; CDR3 DNA: TGCGCCAGCAGTCGCAAAGTGGTCAATCAGCCCCAGCATTTT
J gene: TRBJ2-2; clone size: few; D gene: NA; V gene: TRBV19; CDR3 protein: CASSIKANTGELFF; CDR3 DNA: TGTGCCAGTAGTATCAAAGCGAACACCGGGGAGCTGTTTTTT
J gene: TRBJ2-1; clone size: NA; D gene: NA; V gene: TRBV9; CDR3 protein: CASSVRSGSSYNEQFF; CDR3 DNA: TGTGCCAGCAGCGTACGATCAGGGAGCTCCTACAATGAGCAGTTCTTC
J gene: TRBJ2-7; clone size: few; D gene: NA; V gene: TRBV19; CDR3 protein: CASSSHGTRGDYEQYF; CDR3 DNA: TGTGCCAGTAGCTCCCACGGGACACGGGGAGACTACGAGCAGTACTTC
J gene: TRBJ1-2; clone size: NA; D gene: TRBD1; V gene: TRBV6-5; CDR3 protein: CASRMTGNHGYTF; CDR3 DNA: TGTGCCAGCAGAATGACAGGGAACCATGGCTACACCTTC
J gene: TRBJ1-5; clone size: few; D gene: NA; V gene: TRBV12-5; CDR3 protein: CASGSGDQPQHF; CDR3 DNA: TGTGCTAGTGGTTCTGGGGACCAGCCCCAGCATTTT
J gene: TRBJ1-2; clone size: NA; D gene: TRBD1; V gene: TRBV6-6; CDR3 protein: CASRPGGYGYTF; CDR3 DNA: TGTGCCAGCAGACCAGGGGGGTATGGCTACACCTTC
J gene: TRBJ1-4; clone size: NA; D gene: NA; V gene: TRBV6-5; CDR3 protein: CASRATGGSEKLFF; CDR3 DNA: TGTGCCAGCAGGGCGACAGGAGGGAGTGAAAAACTGTTTTTT
J gene: TRBJ1-5; clone size: NA; D gene: TRBD1; V gene: TRBV19; CDR3 protein: CASSLGQGRNQPQHF; CDR3 DNA: TGTGCCAGTAGTTTGGGACAGGGGCGCAATCAGCCCCAGCATTTT
J gene: TRBJ1-4; clone size: few; D gene: TRBD1; V gene: TRBV4-1; CDR3 protein: CASSPTGLETNEKLFF; CDR3 DNA: TGCGCCAGCAGCCCGACAGGGTTGGAAACTAATGAAAAACTGTTTTTT
J gene: TRBJ2-7; clone size: NA; D gene: NA; V gene: TRBV2; CDR3 protein: CASSRDLGYEQYF; CDR3 DNA: TGTGCCAGCAGCCGGGACCTCGGTTACGAGCAGTACTTC
J gene: TRBJ2-3; clone size: once; D gene: NA; V gene: TRBV12-5; CDR3 protein: CASGFGGTDTQYF; CDR3 DNA: TGTGCTAGTGGTTTCGGGGGCACAGATACGCAGTATTTT
J gene: TRBJ1-1; clone size: NA; D gene: NA; V gene: TRBV6-5; CDR3 protein: CASSRSRGGEAFF; CDR3 DNA: TGTGCCAGCAGCCGATCACGGGGCGGGGAAGCTTTCTTT
J gene: TRBJ1-2; clone size: NA; D gene: TRBD1; V gene: TRBV10-3; CDR3 protein: CAIGTVGNYGYTF; CDR3 DNA: TGTGCCATTGGGACAGTCGGAAACTATGGCTACACCTTC
J gene: TRBJ2-1; clone size: NA; D gene: TRBD2; V gene: TRBV4-3; CDR3 protein: CASSQGLAVNNEQFF; CDR3 DNA: TGCGCCAGCAGCCAAGGACTAGCGGTCAACAATGAGCAGTTCTTC
J gene: TRBJ2-5; clone size: NA; D gene: NA; V gene: TRBV6-6; CDR3 protein: CANNRRQYF; CDR3 DNA: TGTGCCAACAACAGGAGGCAGTACTTC
J gene: TRBJ2-4; clone size: NA; D gene: TRBD2; V gene: TRBV2; CDR3 protein: CASSVGTSGNIQYF; CDR3 DNA: TGTGCCAGCAGTGTAGGGACTAGCGGAAACATTCAGTACTTC
J gene: TRBJ1-2; clone size: NA; D gene: NA; V gene: TRBV10-3; CDR3 protein: CAISESNRRYTF; CDR3 DNA: TGTGCCATCAGTGAGTCTAACAGACGCTACACCTTC
J gene: TRBJ2-7; clone size: NA; D gene: NA; V gene: TRBV28; CDR3 protein: CASSLARGEQYF; CDR3 DNA: TGTGCCAGCAGTTTAGCTAGGGGCGAGCAGTACTTC
J gene: TRBJ1-4; clone size: once; D gene: NA; V gene: TRBV18; CDR3 protein: CASSPPLKEKLFF; CDR3 DNA: TGTGCCAGCTCACCGCCTTTGAAGGAAAAACTGTTTTTT
J gene: TRBJ2-1; clone size: few; D gene: NA; V gene: TRBV28; CDR3 protein: CASRDGQGYNEQFF; CDR3 DNA: TGTGCCAGCAGGGACGGGCAGGGTTACAATGAGCAGTTCTTC
J gene: TRBJ2-7; clone size: NA; D gene: NA; V gene: TRBV11-2; CDR3 protein: CASSFQGAEQYF; CDR3 DNA: TGTGCCAGCAGCTTTCAGGGAGCCGAGCAGTACTTC
J gene: TRBJ2-1; clone size: few; D gene: TRBD1; V gene: TRBV7-9; CDR3 protein: CASSSSRGPNNEQFF; CDR3 DNA: TGTGCCAGCAGCTCATCCAGGGGGCCCAACAATGAGCAGTTCTTC
J gene: TRBJ1-2; clone size: NA; D gene: NA; V gene: TRBV27; CDR3 protein: CASSLWGRSGDGYTF; CDR3 DNA: TGTGCCAGCAGTTTATGGGGCAGGAGTGGTGATGGCTACACCTTC
J gene: TRBJ2-7; clone size: NA; D gene: NA; V gene: TRBV11-2; CDR3 protein: CASSPLDTTYEQYF; CDR3 DNA: TGTGCCAGCAGCCCACTCGACACAACCTACGAGCAGTACTTC
J gene: TRBJ1-5; clone size: NA; D gene: NA; V gene: TRBV2; CDR3 protein: CASSNINSNQPQHF; CDR3 DNA: TGTGCCAGCAGTAACATTAATAGCAATCAGCCCCAGCATTTT
J gene: TRBJ1-1; clone size: NA; D gene: NA; V gene: TRBV6-6; CDR3 protein: CASTPRGLLGNTEAFF; CDR3 DNA: TGTGCCAGCACCCCCCGAGGGTTGTTGGGGAACACTGAAGCTTTCTTT